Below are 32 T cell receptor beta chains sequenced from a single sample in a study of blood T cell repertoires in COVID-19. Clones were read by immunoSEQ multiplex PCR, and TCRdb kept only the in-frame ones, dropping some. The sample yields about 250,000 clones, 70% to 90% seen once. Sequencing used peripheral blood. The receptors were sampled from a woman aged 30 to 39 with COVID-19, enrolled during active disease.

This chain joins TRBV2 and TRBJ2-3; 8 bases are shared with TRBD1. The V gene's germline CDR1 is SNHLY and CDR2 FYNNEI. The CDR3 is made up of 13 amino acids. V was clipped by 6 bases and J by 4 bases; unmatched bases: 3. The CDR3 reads CASRMTGADTQYF. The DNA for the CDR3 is TGTGCCAGCAGAATGACAGGGGCAGATACGCAGTATTTT.

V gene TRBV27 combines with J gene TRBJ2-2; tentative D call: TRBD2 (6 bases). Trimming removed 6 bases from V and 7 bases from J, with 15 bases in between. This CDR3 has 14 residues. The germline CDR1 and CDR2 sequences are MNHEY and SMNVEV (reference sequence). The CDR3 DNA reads TGTGCCAGCAGCCTATGGGCGACTAGCGGGGAGCTGTTTTTT. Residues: CASSLWATSGELFF.

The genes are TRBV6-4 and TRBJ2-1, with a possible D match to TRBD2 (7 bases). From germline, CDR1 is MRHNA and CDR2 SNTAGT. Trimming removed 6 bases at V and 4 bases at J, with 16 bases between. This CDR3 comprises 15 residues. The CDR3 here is CASSPRGAVYNEQFF. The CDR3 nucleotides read TGTGCCAGCAGCCCCCGGGGGGCTGTTTACAATGAGCAGTTCTTC.

As DNA, the CDR3 is TGTGCCAGCAGTGTTAGGGGCCTTAACACTGAAGCTTTCTTT. Its protein is CASSVRGLNTEAFF. This chain links TRBV2 with TRBJ1-1; a possible D gene is TRBD1 (5 bases). The V gene's germline CDR1 is SNHLY and CDR2 FYNNEI. Trimming pared 4 bases from V and 2 bases from J, leaving 11 bases between. The CDR3 runs 14 residues.

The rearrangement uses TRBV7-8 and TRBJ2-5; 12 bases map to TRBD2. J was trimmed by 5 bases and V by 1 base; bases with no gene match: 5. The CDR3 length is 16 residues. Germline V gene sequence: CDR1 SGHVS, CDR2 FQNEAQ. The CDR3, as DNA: TGTGCCAGCAGCTTAGGGGCTAGCGGGGGGGCTGAGACCCAGTACTTC. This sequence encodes CASSLGASGGAETQYF.

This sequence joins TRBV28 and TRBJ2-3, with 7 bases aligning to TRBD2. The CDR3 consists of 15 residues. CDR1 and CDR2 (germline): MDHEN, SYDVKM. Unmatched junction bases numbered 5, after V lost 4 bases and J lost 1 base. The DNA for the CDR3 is TGTGCCAGCAGTTCCGGACTAGGGGGCACAGATACGCAGTATTTT. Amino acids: CASSSGLGGTDTQYF.

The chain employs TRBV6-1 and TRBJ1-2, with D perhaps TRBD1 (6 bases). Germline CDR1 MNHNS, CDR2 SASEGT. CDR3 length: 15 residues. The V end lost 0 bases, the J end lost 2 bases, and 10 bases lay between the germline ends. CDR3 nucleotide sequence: TGTGCCAGCAGTGAAGCGCCAGGGGAGAACTATGGCTACACCTTC. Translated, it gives CASSEAPGENYGYTF.

CDR3 amino acids: CSAVLNYGYTF. CDR3 in DNA: TGCAGTGCTGTTCTTAACTATGGCTACACCTTC. The chain has TRBV20-1 and TRBJ1-2; unclear D gene. The CDR3 runs to 11 residues. CDR1 is DFQATT, CDR2 SNEGSKA, per germline (reference sequence). Trimming left V 5 bases short and J 1 base short, with 5 bases between.

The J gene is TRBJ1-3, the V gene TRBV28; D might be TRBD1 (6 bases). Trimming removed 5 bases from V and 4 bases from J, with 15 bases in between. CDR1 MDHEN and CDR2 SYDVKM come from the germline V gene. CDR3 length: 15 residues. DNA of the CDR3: TGTGCCAGCAGTCCCCCCTGGGGGCTGGGAAACACCATATATTTT. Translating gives CASSPPWGLGNTIYF.

CDR3 in amino acids: CASSPRDLYNEQFF. Here the CDR3 DNA reads TGTGCCAGCAGCCCGCGAGATCTTTACAATGAGCAGTTCTTC. The chain carries TRBV7-8 and TRBJ2-1; unclear D gene. This CDR3 is 14 amino acids long. Germline V gene lookup returns CDR1 SGHVS and CDR2 FQNEAQ. The V and J ends lost 5 bases and 4 bases respectively, with 12 bases between them.

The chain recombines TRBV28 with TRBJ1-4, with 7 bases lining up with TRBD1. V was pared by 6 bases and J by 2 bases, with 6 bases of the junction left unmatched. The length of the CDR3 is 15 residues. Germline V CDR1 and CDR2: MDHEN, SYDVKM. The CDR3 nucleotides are TGTGCCAGCAGCTCCCCGGGACAGACTAATGAAAAACTGTTTTTT. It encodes CASSSPGQTNEKLFF.

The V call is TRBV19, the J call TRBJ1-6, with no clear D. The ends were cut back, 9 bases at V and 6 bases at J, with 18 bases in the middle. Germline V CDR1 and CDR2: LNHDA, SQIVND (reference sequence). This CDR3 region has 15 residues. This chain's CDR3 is CASTQEAVSNSPLHF. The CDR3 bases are TGTGCCAGCACCCAGGAAGCAGTCAGTAATTCACCCCTCCACTTT.

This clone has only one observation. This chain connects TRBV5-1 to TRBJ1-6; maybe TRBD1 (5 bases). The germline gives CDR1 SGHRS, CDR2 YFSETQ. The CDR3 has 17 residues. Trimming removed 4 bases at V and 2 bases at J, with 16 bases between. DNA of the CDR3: TGCGCCAGCAGCCCGGATGGGGGGATCGCCTATAATTCACCCCTCCACTTT. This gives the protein CASSPDGGIAYNSPLHF.

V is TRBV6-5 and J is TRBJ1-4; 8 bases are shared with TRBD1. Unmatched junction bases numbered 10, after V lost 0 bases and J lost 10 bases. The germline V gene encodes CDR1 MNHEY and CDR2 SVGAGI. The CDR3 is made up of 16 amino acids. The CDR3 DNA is TGTGCCAGCAGTTACTCAATGGGGCAGGGGGCCGGAAAACTGTTTTTT. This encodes CASSYSMGQGAGKLFF.

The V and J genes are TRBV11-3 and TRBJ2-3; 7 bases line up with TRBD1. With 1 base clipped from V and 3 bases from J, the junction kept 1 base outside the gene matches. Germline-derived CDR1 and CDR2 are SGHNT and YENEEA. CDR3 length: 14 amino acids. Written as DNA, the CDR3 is TGTGCCAGCAGCTTAGGGGGACAGACAGATACGCAGTATTTT. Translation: CASSLGGQTDTQYF. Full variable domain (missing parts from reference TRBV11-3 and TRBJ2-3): EAGVVQSPRYKIIEKKQPVAFWCNPISGHNTLYWYLQNLGQGPELLIRYENEEAVDDSQLPKDRFSAERLKGVDSTLKIQPAELGDSAVYLCASSLGGQTDTQYFGPGTRLTVL.

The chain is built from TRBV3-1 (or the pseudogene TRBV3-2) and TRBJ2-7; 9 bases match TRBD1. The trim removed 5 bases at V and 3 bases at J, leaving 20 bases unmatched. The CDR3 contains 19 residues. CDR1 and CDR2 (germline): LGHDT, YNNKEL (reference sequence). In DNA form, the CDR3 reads TGTGCCAGCAGCAAAAGATCCGGGACAGGGTTCTCCAGAGGCTACGAGCAGTACTTC. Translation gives CASSKRSGTGFSRGYEQYF.

The CDR3 region is CASSTGGGYTF. DNA for the CDR3: TGTGCCAGCAGTACAGGGGGCGGCTACACCTTC. The chain employs TRBV2 and TRBJ1-2, with TRBD1 identical over 9 bases. The ends lost 5 bases at V and 8 bases at J; junction bases unmatched: 0. This CDR3 contains 11 residues. Germline V gene lookup returns CDR1 SNHLY and CDR2 FYNNEI. Supplemented by reference TRBV2 and TRBJ1-2, the full variable domain reads EPEVTQTPSHQVTQMGQEVILRCVPISNHLYFYWYRQILGQKVEFLVSFYNNEISEKSEIFDDQFSVERPDGSNFTLKIRSTKLEDSAMYFCASSTGGGYTFGSGTRLTVV.

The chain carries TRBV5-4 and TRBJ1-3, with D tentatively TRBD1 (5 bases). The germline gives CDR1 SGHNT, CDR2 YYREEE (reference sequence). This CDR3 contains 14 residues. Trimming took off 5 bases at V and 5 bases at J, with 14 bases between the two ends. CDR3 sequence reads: CASRQDMNRNTIYF. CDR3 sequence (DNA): TGTGCCAGCAGACAGGACATGAACAGAAACACCATATATTTT.

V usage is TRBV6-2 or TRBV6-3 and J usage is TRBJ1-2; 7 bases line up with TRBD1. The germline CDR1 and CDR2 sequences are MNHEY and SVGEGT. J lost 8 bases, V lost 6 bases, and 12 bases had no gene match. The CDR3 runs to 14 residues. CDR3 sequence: CASSLARDREGYTF. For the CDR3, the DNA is TGTGCCAGCAGCCTTGCTCGGGACAGAGAAGGCTACACCTTC.

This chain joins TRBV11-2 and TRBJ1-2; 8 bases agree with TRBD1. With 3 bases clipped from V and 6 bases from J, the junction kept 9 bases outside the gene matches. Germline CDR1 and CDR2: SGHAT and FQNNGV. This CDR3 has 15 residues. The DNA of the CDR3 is TGTGCCAGCAGCTTGGACAGGGTACGGTACGATGGCTACACCTTC. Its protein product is CASSLDRVRYDGYTF.

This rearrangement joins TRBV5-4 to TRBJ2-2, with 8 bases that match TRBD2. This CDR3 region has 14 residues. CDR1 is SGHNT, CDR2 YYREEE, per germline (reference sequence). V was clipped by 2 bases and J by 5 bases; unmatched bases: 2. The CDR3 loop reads CASSLGLATGELFF. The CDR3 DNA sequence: TGTGCCAGCAGCTTAGGACTAGCAACCGGGGAGCTGTTTTTT.

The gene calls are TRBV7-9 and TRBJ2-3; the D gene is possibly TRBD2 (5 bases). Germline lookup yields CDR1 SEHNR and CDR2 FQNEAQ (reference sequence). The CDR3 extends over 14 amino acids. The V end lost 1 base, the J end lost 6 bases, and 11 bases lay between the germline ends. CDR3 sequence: CASSLGRWEDTQYF. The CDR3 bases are TGTGCCAGCAGCTTAGGGCGCTGGGAGGATACGCAGTATTTT.

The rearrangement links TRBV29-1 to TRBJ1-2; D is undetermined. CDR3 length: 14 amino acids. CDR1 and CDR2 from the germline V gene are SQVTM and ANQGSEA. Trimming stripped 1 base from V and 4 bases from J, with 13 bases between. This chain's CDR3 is CSVEVREQLYGYTF. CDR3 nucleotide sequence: TGCAGCGTTGAAGTTCGGGAACAGCTCTATGGCTACACCTTC.

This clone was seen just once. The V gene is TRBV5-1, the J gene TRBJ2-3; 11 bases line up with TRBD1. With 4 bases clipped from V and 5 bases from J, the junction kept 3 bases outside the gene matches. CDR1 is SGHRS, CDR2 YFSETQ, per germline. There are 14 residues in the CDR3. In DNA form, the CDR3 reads TGCGCCAGCAGCAGGGACAGGGGGAGAGATACGCAGTATTTT. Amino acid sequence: CASSRDRGRDTQYF.

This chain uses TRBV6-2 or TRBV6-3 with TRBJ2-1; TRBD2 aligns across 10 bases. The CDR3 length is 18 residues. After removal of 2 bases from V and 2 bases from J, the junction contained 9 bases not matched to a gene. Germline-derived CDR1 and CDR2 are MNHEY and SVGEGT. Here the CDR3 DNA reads TGTGCCAGCAGTTACCCGTCTAGCGGGAGTAAAGCCTACAATGAGCAGTTCTTC. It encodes CASSYPSSGSKAYNEQFF.

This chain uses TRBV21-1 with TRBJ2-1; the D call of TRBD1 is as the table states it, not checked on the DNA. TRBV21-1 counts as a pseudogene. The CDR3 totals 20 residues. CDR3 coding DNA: TGTGCCAGCAGCAAACCATACCACACCTCAGTTTCTCCCAAACACAATGAGCAGTTCTTC. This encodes CASSKPYHTSVSPKHNEQFF.

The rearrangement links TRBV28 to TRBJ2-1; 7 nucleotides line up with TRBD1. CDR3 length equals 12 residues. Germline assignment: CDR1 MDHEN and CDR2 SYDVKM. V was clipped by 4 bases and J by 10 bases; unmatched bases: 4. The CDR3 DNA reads TGTGCCAGCAGTTCCGGGACAGCAGAGCAGTTCTTC. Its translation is CASSSGTAEQFF. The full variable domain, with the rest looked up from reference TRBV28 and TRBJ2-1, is DVKVTQSSRYLVKRTGEKVFLECVQDMDHENMFWYRQDPGLGLRLIYFSYDVKMKEKGDIPEGYSVSREKKERFSLILESASTNQTSMYLCASSSGTAEQFFGPGTRLTVL.

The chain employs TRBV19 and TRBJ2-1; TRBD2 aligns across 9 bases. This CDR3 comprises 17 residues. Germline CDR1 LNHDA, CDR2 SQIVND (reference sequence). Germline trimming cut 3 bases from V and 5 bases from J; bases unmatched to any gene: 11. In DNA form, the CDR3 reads TGTGCCAGTAGTATGGGAGGCGGGAGGGCCTTCCACAATGAGCAGTTCTTC. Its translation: CASSMGGGRAFHNEQFF.

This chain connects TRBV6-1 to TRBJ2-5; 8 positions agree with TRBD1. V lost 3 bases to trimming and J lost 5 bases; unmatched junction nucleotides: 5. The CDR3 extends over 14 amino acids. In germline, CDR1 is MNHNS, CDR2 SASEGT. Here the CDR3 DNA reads TGTGCCAGCAGTGACCAGGGGGCTGGTGAGACCCAGTACTTC. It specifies CASSDQGAGETQYF.

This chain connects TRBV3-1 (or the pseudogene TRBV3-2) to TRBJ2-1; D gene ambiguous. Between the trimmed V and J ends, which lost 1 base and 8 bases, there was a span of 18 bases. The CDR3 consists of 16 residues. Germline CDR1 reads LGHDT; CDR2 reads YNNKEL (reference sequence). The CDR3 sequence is CASSQGWRKPCDEQFF. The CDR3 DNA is TGTGCCAGCAGCCAAGGATGGCGGAAACCTTGCGATGAGCAGTTCTTC.

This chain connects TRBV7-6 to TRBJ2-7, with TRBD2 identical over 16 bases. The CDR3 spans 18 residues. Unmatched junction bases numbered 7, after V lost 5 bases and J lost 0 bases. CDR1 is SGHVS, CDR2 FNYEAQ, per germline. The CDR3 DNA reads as TGTGCCAGCAGCACGGGACTAGCGGGGGGGAGAAGCTCCTACGAGCAGTACTTC. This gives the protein CASSTGLAGGRSSYEQYF.

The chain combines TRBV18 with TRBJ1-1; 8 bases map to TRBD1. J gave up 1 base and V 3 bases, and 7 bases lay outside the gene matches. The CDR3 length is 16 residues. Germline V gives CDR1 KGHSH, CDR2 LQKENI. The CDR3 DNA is TGTGCCAGCTCACCGGGGCAGGGGGCTGGGAACACTGAAGCTTTCTTT. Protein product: CASSPGQGAGNTEAFF.